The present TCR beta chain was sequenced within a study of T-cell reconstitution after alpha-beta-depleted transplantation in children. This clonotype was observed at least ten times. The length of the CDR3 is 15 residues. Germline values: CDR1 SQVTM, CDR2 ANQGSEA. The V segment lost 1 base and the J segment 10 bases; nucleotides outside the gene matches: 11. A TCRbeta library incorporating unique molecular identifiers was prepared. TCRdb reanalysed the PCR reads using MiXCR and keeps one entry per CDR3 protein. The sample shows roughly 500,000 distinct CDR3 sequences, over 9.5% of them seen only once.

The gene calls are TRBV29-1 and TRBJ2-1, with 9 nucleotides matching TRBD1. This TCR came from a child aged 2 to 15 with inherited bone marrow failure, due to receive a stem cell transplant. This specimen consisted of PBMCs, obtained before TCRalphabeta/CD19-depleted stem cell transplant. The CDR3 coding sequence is TGCAGCGTTGAAGGGGACAGGGCTTTACAAGGGGAGCAGTTCTTC. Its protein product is CSVEGDRALQGEQFF.